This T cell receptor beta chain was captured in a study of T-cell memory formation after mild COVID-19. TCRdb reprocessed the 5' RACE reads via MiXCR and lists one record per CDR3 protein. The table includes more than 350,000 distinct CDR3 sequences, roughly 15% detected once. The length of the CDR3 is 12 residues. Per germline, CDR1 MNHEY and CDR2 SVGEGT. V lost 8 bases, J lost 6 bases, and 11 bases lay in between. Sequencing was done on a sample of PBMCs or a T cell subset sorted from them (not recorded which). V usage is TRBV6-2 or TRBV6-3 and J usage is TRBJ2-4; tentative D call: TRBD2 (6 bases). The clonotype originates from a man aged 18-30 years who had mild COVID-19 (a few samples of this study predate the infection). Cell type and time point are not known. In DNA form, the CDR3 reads TGTGCCAGCGGAGCGGGCGGAAACATTCAGTACTTC. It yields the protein CASGAGGNIQYF.